Shown below are 18 T cell receptor beta chains from a single sample sequenced in a study of T cell changes during pregnancy in multiple sclerosis. TCRdb keeps only in-frame clones here, not all; method: immunoSEQ multiplex PCR. The data contain some 70,000 clones, roughly 91% of them singletons. Sequences were derived from CD8+ T cells from peripheral blood mononuclear cells, sampled before pregnancy. These receptors were collected from a female donor with multiple sclerosis, enrolled in a pregnancy study.

The genes are TRBV9 and TRBJ2-1, with TRBD2 identical over 7 bases. This CDR3 contains 15 residues. The V and J ends lost 0 bases and 2 bases, in that order; junction bases with no gene match: 2. The V gene's germline CDR1 is SGDLS and CDR2 YYNGEE. CDR3: CASSVESGAYNEQFF. DNA for the CDR3: TGTGCCAGCAGCGTAGAGAGCGGGGCCTACAATGAGCAGTTCTTC.

A remark on this clone: The junction and the germline gene differ at one end; a read error may be behind it. Different DNA sequences within this sample yield the same CDR3. The J gene is TRBJ1-2, the V gene TRBV6-4; 7 bases fit TRBD1. The germline CDR1 and CDR2 sequences are MRHNA and SNTAGT. The CDR3 extends over 15 amino acids. The CDR3 spells CASSDTGVGNYGYTF. The CDR3 DNA reads TGTGCCAGCAGTGACACAGGGGTTGGGAACTATGGTTACACCTTC.

This chain joins TRBV29-1 and TRBJ2-1; D is unresolved. Germline lookup yields CDR1 SQVTM and CDR2 ANQGSEA. Trimming shortened V by 0 bases and J by 0 bases, and 9 bases separated the two germline ends. This CDR3 comprises 15 residues. In DNA, the CDR3 is TGCAGCGTTGAAGATCGTGGCAGCTCCTACAATGAGCAGTTCTTC. This encodes CSVEDRGSSYNEQFF.

The CDR3 loop is CASSALTGEEETQYF. The CDR3 DNA reads as TGTGCCAGCAGCGCGCTAACAGGGGAGGAAGAGACCCAGTACTTC. The V gene is TRBV9, the J gene TRBJ2-5, with a possible D match to TRBD1 (7 bases). The CDR3 has 15 residues. V gave up 3 bases and J gave up 3 bases, with 15 bases separating them. The V gene's germline CDR1 is SGDLS and CDR2 YYNGEE.

The J gene is TRBJ2-4, the V gene TRBV5-1; possibly TRBD1 for D (5 bases). Trimming took 2 bases from V and 0 from J, leaving 15 bases between them. Germline V CDR1 and CDR2: SGHRS, YFSETQ. CDR3 length equals 17 residues. The CDR3 bases are TGCGCCAGCAGCTTCCAGGTACAGGATCTAGCCAAAAACATTCAGTACTTC. Protein: CASSFQVQDLAKNIQYF.

The rearrangement joins TRBV5-6 to TRBJ2-1; a weak D match, TRBD1 (6 bases). CDR1 is SGHDT, CDR2 YYEEEE, per germline. This CDR3 contains 13 residues. V lost 3 bases, J lost 12 bases, and 16 bases lay in between. CDR3 sequence: CASSSGTLGGQFF. The CDR3 region has the DNA TGTGCCAGCAGCTCCGGGACACTGGGCGGGCAGTTCTTC.

This clone has more than one count but fewer than ten. This rearrangement joins TRBV9 to TRBJ1-4; possibly TRBD1 for D (5 bases). This CDR3 has 16 residues. The V end lost 4 bases, the J end lost 0 bases, and 13 bases lay between the germline ends. Germline loops: CDR1 SGDLS, CDR2 YYNGEE. CDR3 nucleotides: TGTGCCAGCAGCCCAACGGGGGAGCCAACTAATGAAAAACTGTTTTTT. Encoded protein: CASSPTGEPTNEKLFF.

The chain uses TRBV27 and TRBJ1-2; 10 bases agree with TRBD1. The V and J ends lost 5 bases and 8 bases, in that order; junction bases with no gene match: 8. Germline CDR1 reads MNHEY; CDR2 reads SMNVEV (reference sequence). There are 14 residues in the CDR3. The CDR3 DNA reads as TGTGCCAGCAGTCCCGGGACAGGGGTTAGGGGCTACACCTTC. This encodes CASSPGTGVRGYTF.

V usage is TRBV25-1 and J usage is TRBJ2-1; D is possibly TRBD2 (5 bases). The length of the CDR3 is 11 residues. Trimming removed 8 bases at V and 9 bases at J, with 11 bases between. The germline gives CDR1 MGHDK, CDR2 SYGVNS. The CDR3 DNA is TGTGCCAGCGGGCTTGCGGGTGAGCAGTTCTTC. Translation gives CASGLAGEQFF.

The chain joins TRBV9 to TRBJ1-5; D is perhaps TRBD1 (5 bases). Trimming stripped 2 bases from V and 6 bases from J, with 12 bases between. CDR1 and CDR2 (germline): SGDLS, YYNGEE. This CDR3 is 14 amino acids long. The CDR3 sequence is CASSVSGGTQPQHF. The CDR3, as DNA: TGTGCCAGCAGCGTTTCGGGGGGGACTCAGCCCCAGCATTTT.

The V call is TRBV7-7, the J call TRBJ2-5, with D tentatively TRBD2 (5 bases). This CDR3 has 16 amino acids. Germline lookup yields CDR1 SSHAT and CDR2 FNYEAQ (reference sequence). The CDR3, as DNA: TGTGCTAGCGCGCGCGGTCTTACTGCGGGTGAAGAGACCCAGTACTTC. It is translated as CASARGLTAGEETQYF. Looking up the rest from reference TRBV7-7 and TRBJ2-5 gives the full variable domain: GAGVSQSPRYKVTKRGQDVTLRCDPISSHATLYWYQQALGQGPEFLTYFNYEAQPDKSGLPSDRFSAERPEGSISTLTIQRTEQRDSAMYRCASARGLTAGEETQYFGPGTRLLVL.

V usage is TRBV13 and J usage is TRBJ2-7, with 10 bases matching TRBD1. This CDR3 contains 14 residues. Germline V lookup: CDR1 PRHDT, CDR2 FYEKMQ (reference sequence). V lost 3 bases, J lost 6 bases, and 5 bases stayed unmatched. CDR3 coding DNA: TGTGCCAGCAGCTTCGGGACAGGGGAAGGCGAGCAGTACTTC. As protein: CASSFGTGEGEQYF.

The CDR3 is CASSEGTGPKQFF. CDR3 sequence (DNA): TGTGCCAGCAGTGAAGGTACCGGTCCCAAGCAGTTCTTC. The chain is built from TRBV2 and TRBJ2-1; D not resolved. V lost 1 base, J lost 11 bases, and 12 bases lay in between. The CDR3 loop spans 13 amino acids. Germline CDR1 SNHLY, CDR2 FYNNEI.

The sample holds one count of this clone. This sequence joins TRBV5-6 and TRBJ1-1; no reliable D call. Trimming removed 2 bases at V and 6 bases at J, with 11 bases between. This CDR3 spans 13 amino acids. Germline V lookup: CDR1 SGHDT, CDR2 YYEEEE. The CDR3 DNA reads as TGTGCCAGCAGCTTAGGAGTTGGCGCTGAAGCTTTCTTT. This translates into CASSLGVGAEAFF.

The CDR3 spells CASSTPRDWVITGELFF. CDR3 sequence (DNA): TGTGCCAGCAGCACCCCTCGGGACTGGGTAATCACCGGGGAGCTGTTTTTT. V and J are TRBV7-9 and TRBJ2-2; D is perhaps TRBD2 (6 bases). Germline CDR1 is SEHNR and CDR2 is FQNEAQ (reference sequence). The CDR3 spans 17 residues. Trimming stripped 5 bases from V and 4 bases from J, with 20 bases between.

The chain employs TRBV18 and TRBJ1-4, with TRBD1 identical over 11 bases. Germline V gene data show CDR1 as KGHSH and CDR2 as LQKENI. J lost 7 bases, V lost 0 bases, and 1 base had no gene match. CDR3 size: 15 residues. CDR3 loop: CASSPPGQGGEKLFF. The CDR3, as DNA: TGTGCCAGCTCACCACCGGGACAGGGGGGTGAAAAACTGTTTTTT. The whole variable domain, filled in from reference TRBV18 and TRBJ1-4, reads NAGVMQNPRHLVRRRGQEARLRCSPMKGHSHVYWYRQLPEEGLKFMVYLQKENIIDESGMPKERFSAEFPKEGPSILRIQQVVRGDSAAYFCASSPPGQGGEKLFFGSGTQLSVL.

The genes are TRBV6-5 and TRBJ2-2; 8 nucleotides agree with TRBD2. The CDR3 extends over 15 amino acids. Losses at the gene ends were 10 bases for V and 2 bases for J; bases not matched to a gene: 9. Germline assignment: CDR1 MNHEY and CDR2 SVGAGI. DNA for the CDR3: TGTGCCACTCGGGGGGGGGTTACCAACACCGGGGAGCTGTTTTTT. Residues: CATRGGVTNTGELFF.

The rearrangement links TRBV27 to TRBJ1-6; perhaps TRBD1 as D (6 bases). The CDR3 is made up of 15 amino acids. Per the germline V gene, CDR1 is MNHEY and CDR2 is SMNVEV (reference sequence). Trimming cost V 3 bases and J 13 bases, with 19 bases left between them. The CDR3 reads CASSLGSDSPAPLHF. Here the CDR3 DNA reads TGTGCCAGCAGTTTGGGATCGGACAGCCCTGCGCCCCTCCACTTT.